The T cell receptor (beta chain) described here comes from a study of blood T cell repertoires in COVID-19. Looking at the study overall: Sample material is recorded as cDNA or gDNA derived from T cells, B-cell-depleted T cells, or PBMCs.

Across about two dozen US areas, participants ranged in age from roughly 18 to 95 years. Assignments of participants to cohorts depended upon their own reported clinical history. Produced via immunoSEQ multiplex PCR; TCRdb's table is partial and in-frame only. This table holds roughly 150,000 clones, roughly 84% found once. The CDR3 is 16 residues long. Per germline, CDR1 SEHNR and CDR2 FQNEAQ (reference sequence). V was pared by 5 bases and J by 3 bases, with 11 bases of the junction left unmatched. Source material: PBMCs or T cells enriched from blood (not recorded which). The chain recombines TRBV7-9 with TRBJ1-2; 8 nucleotides agree with TRBD1. The TCR originated in a man aged 65 to 79 who had been exposed to COVID-19. This CDR3 reads CASSDPQGAIHYGYTF. The CDR3 DNA reads as TGTGCCAGCAGCGACCCCCAGGGGGCGATTCACTATGGCTACACCTTC.